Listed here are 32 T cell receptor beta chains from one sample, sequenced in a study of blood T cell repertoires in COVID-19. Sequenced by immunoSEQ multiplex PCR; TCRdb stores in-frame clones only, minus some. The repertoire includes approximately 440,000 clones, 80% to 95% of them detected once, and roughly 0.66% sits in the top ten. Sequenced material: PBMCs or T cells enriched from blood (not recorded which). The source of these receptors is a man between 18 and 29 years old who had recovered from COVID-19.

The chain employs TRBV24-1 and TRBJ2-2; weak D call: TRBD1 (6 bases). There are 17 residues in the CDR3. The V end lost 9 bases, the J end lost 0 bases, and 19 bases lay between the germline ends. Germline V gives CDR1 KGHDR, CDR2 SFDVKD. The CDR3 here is CATASLDSSANTGELFF. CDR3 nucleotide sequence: TGTGCCACCGCCAGCTTGGACAGTTCGGCGAACACCGGGGAGCTGTTTTTT.

CDR3 nucleotides: TGTGCCAGCAGCTCAACCTACGAGCAGTACTTC. Residues: CASSSTYEQYF. The chain carries TRBV11-1 and TRBJ2-7; the D is unclear. Germline CDR1 SGHAT, CDR2 FQDESV (reference sequence). Trimming took off 4 bases at V and 2 bases at J, with 3 bases between the two ends. The length of the CDR3 is 11 residues.

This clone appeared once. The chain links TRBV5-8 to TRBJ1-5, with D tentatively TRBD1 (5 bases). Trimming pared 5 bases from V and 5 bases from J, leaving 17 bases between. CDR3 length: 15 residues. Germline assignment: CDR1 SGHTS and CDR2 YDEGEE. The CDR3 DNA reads TGTGCCAGCAGGGGGCAGACAGCCTACGATCAGCCCCAGCATTTT. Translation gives CASRGQTAYDQPQHF.

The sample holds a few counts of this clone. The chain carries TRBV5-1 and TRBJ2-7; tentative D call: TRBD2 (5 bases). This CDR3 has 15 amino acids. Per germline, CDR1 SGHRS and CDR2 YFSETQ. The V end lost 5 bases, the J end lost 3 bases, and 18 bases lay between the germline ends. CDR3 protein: CASSSQDLEGYEQYF. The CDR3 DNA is TGCGCCAGCAGTTCTCAAGACTTAGAGGGCTACGAGCAGTACTTC.

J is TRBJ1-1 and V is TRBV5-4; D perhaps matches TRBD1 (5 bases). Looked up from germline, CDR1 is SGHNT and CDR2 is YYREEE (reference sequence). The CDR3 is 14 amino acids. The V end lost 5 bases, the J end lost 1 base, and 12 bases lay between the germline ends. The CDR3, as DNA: TGTGCCAGCAGGTCCGGGGGAGAGAACACTGAAGCTTTCTTT. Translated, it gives CASRSGGENTEAFF.

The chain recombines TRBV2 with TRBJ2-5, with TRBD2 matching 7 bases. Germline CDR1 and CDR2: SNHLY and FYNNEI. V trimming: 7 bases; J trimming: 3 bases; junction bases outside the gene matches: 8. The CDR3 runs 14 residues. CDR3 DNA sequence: TGTGCCAGCATGACCCAGCGGGGAAAAGAGACCCAGTACTTC. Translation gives CASMTQRGKETQYF.

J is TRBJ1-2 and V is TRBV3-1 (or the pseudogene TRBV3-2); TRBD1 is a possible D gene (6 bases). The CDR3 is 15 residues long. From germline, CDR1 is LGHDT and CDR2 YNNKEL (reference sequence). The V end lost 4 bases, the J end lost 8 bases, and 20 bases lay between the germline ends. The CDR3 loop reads CASSPSGTPDHGYTF. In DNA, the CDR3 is TGTGCCAGCAGCCCCTCCGGGACACCCGACCACGGCTACACCTTC.

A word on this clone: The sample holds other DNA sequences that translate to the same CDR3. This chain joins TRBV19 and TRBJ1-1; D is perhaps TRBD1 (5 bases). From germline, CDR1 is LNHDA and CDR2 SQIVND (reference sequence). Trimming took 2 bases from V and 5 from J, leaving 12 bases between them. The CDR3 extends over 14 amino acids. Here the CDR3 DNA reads TGTGCCAGTAGTATAATCGGGGGTAGGACTGAAGCTTTCTTT. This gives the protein CASSIIGGRTEAFF.

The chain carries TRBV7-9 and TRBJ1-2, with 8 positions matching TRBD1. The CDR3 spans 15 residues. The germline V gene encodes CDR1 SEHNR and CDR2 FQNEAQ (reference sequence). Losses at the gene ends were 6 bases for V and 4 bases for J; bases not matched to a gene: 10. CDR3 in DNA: TGTGCCAGCAGGTCACGCAGGGGGCCTGGCTATGGCTACACCTTC. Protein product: CASRSRRGPGYGYTF.

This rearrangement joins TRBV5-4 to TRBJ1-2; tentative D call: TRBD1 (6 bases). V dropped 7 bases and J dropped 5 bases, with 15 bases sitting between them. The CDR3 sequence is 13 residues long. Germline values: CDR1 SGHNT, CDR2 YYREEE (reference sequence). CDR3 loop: CASRDTRRYGYTF. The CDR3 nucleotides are TGTGCCAGCCGGGACACCCGGAGGTATGGCTACACCTTC.

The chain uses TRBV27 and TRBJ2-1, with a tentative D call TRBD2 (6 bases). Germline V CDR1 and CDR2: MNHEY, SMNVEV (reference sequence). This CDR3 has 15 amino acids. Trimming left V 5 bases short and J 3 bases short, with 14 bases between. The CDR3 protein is CASSAAGLVYNEQFF. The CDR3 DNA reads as TGTGCCAGCAGTGCAGCGGGCCTAGTCTACAATGAGCAGTTCTTC.

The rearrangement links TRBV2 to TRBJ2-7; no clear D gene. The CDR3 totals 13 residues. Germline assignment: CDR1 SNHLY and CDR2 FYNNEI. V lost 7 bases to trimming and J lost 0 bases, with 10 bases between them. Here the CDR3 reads CASTTDGSYEQYF. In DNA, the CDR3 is TGTGCCAGCACAACAGACGGCTCCTACGAGCAGTACTTC.

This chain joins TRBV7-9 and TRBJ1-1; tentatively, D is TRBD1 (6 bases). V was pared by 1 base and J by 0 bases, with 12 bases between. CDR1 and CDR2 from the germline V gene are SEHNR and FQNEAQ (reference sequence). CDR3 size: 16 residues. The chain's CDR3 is CASSLEGQGMNTEAFF. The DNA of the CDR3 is TGTGCCAGCAGCTTAGAGGGTCAGGGGATGAACACTGAAGCTTTCTTT.

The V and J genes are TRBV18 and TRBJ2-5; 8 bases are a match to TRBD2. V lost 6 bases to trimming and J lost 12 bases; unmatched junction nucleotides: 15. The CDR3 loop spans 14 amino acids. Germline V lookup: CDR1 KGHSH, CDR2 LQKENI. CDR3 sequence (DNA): TGTGCCAGCTCGCCGGGACTAGTGGAGGGTGAGGAGTACTTC. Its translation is CASSPGLVEGEEYF.

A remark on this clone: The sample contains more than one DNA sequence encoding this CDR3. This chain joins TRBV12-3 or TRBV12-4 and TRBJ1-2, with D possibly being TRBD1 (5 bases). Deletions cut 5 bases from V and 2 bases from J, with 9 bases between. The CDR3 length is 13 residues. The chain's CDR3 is CASSPDRNYGYTF. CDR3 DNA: TGTGCCAGCAGTCCCGACAGAAACTATGGCTACACCTTC.

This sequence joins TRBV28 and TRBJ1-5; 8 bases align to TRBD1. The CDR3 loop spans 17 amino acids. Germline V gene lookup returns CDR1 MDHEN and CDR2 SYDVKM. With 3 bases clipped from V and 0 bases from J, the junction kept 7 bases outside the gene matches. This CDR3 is CASSFRDRSYSNQPQHF. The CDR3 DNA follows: TGTGCCAGCAGTTTTCGGGACAGGTCCTATAGCAATCAGCCCCAGCATTTT.

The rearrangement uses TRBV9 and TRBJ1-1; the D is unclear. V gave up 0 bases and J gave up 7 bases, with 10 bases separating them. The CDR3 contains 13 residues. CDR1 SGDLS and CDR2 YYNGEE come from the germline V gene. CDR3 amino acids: CASSVGVRGEAFF. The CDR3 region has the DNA TGTGCCAGCAGCGTAGGGGTTAGAGGTGAAGCTTTCTTT.

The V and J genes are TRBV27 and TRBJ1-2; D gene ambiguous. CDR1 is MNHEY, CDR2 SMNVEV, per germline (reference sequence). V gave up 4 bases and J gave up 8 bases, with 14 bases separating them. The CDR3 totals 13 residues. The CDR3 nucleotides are TGTGCCAGCAGTTCCCTGACTCACCAGGGCTACACCTTC. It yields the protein CASSSLTHQGYTF.

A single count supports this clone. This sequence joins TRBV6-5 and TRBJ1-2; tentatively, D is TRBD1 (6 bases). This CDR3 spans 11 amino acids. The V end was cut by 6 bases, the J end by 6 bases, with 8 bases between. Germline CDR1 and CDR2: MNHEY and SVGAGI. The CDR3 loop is CASRTGNGYTF. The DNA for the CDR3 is TGTGCCAGCAGGACAGGAAATGGCTACACCTTC.

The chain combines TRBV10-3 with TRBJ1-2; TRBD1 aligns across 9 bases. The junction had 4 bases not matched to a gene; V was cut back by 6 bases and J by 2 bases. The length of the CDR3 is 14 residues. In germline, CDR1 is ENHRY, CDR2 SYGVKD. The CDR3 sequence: CAIREGQGNYGYTF. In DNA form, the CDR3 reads TGTGCCATCAGAGAGGGACAGGGAAACTATGGCTACACCTTC.

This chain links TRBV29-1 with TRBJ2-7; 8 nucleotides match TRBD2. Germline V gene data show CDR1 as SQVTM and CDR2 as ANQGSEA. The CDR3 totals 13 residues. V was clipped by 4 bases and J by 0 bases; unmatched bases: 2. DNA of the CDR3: TGCAGCGTTGTACTAGCGGACTCCTACGAGCAGTACTTC. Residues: CSVVLADSYEQYF.

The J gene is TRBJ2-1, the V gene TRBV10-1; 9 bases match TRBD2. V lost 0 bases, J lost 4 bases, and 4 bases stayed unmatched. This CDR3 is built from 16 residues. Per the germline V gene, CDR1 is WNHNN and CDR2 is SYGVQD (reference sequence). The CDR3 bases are TGCGCCAGCAGTGAGTCGGGTAGCGGGGGATACAATGAGCAGTTCTTC. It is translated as CASSESGSGGYNEQFF.

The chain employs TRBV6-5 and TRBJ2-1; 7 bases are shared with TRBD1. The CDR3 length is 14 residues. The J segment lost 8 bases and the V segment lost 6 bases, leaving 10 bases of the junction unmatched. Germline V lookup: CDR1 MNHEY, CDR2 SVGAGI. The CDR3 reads CASRIIDRVHEQFF. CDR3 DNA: TGTGCCAGCAGGATAATAGACAGGGTCCATGAGCAGTTCTTC.

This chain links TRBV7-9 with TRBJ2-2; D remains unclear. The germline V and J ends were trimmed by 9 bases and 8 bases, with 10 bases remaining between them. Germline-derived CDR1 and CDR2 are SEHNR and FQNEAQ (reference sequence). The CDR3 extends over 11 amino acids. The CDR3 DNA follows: TGTGCCAGTCGGGTTGGTGGGGAGCTGTTTTTT. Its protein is CASRVGGELFF.

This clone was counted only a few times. CDR3 sequence: CASSVADRAHEQYF. CDR3 nucleotides: TGTGCCAGCAGCGTAGCTGACAGGGCCCACGAGCAGTACTTC. J is TRBJ2-7 and V is TRBV9, with 7 bases matching TRBD1. CDR3 size: 14 residues. V was pared by 0 bases and J by 5 bases, with 5 bases of the junction left unmatched. Germline lookup yields CDR1 SGDLS and CDR2 YYNGEE.

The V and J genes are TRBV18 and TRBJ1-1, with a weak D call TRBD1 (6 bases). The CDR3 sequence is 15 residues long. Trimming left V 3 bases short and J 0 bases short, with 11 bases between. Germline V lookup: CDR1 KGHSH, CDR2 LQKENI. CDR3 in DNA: TGTGCCAGCTCACCCTCAACAGGGATGAACACTGAAGCTTTCTTT. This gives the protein CASSPSTGMNTEAFF.

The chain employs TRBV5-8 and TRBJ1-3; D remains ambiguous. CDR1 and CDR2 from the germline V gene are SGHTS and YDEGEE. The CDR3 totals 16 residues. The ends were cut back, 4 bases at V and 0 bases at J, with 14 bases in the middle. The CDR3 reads CASSPNRMSSGNTIYF. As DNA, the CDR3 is TGTGCCAGCAGCCCGAACAGAATGAGCTCTGGAAACACCATATATTTT.

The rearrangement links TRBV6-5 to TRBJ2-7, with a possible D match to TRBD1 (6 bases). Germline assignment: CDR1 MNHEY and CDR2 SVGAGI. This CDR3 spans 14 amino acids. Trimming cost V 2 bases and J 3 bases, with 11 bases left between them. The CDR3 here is CASSYERDNYEQYF. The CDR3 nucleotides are TGTGCCAGCAGTTACGAAAGGGACAACTACGAGCAGTACTTC.

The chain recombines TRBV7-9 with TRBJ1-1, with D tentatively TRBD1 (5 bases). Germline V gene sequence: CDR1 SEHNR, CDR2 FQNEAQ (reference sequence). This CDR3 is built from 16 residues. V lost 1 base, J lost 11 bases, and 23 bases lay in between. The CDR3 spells CASSLVGFQGGVLAFF. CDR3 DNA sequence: TGTGCCAGCAGCTTAGTTGGGTTTCAGGGAGGGGTATTGGCTTTCTTT.

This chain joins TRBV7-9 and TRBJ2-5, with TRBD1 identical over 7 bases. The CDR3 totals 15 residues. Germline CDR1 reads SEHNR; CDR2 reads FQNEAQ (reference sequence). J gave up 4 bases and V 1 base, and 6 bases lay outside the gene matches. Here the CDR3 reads CASSLVDRVGETQYF. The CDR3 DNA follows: TGTGCCAGCAGCTTAGTAGACAGGGTGGGAGAGACCCAGTACTTC.

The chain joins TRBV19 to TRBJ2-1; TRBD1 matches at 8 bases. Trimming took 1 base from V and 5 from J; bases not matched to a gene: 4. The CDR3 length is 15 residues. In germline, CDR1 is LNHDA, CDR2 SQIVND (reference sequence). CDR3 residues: CASSIGTGTDNEQFF. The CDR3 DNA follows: TGTGCCAGTAGTATAGGGACAGGGACAGACAATGAGCAGTTCTTC.

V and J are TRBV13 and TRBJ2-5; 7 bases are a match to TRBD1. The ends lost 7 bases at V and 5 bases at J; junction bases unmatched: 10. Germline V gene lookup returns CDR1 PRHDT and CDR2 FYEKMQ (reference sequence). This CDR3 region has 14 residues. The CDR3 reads CASTNQGVRETQYF. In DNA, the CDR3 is TGTGCCAGCACCAACCAGGGGGTCCGGGAGACCCAGTACTTC.